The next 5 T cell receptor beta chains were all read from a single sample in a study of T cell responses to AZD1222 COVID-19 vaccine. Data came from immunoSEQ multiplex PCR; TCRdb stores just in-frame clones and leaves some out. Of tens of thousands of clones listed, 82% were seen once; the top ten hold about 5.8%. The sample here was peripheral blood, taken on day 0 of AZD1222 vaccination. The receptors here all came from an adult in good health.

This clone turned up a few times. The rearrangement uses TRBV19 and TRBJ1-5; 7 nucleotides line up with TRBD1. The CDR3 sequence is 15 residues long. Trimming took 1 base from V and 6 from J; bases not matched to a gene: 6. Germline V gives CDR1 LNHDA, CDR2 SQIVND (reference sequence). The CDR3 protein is CASSIGGTAGQPQHF. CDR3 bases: TGTGCCAGTAGTATAGGCGGGACAGCAGGTCAGCCCCAGCATTTT.

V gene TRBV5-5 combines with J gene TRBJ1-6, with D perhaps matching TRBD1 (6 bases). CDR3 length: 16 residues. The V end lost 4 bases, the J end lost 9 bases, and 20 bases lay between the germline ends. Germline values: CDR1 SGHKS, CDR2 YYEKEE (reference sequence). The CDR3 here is CASSMGHLVGGSPLHF. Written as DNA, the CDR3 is TGTGCCAGCAGCATGGGACATTTAGTTGGTGGTTCACCCCTCCACTTT. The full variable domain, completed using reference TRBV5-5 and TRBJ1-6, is DAGVTQSPTHLIKTRGQQVTLRCSPISGHKSVSWYQQVLGQGPQFIFQYYEKEERGRGNFPDRFSARQFPNYSSELNVNALLLGDSALYLCASSMGHLVGGSPLHFGNGTRLTVT.

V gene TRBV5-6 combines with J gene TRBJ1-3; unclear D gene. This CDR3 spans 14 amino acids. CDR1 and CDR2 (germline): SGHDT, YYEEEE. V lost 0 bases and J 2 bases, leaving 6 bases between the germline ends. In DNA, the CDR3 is TGTGCCAGCAGCTTGGCGGGTACTGGAAACACCATATATTTT. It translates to CASSLAGTGNTIYF. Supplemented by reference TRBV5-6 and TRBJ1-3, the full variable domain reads DAGVTQSPTHLIKTRGQQVTLRCSPKSGHDTVSWYQQALGQGPQFIFQYYEEEERQRGNFPDRFSGHQFPNYSSELNVNALLLGDSALYLCASSLAGTGNTIYFGEGSWLTVV.

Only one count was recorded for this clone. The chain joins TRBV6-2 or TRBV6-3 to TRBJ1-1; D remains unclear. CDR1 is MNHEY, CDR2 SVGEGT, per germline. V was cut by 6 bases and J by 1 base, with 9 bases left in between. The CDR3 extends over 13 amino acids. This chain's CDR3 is CASSRRWNTEAFF. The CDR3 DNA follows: TGTGCCAGCAGCCGACGGTGGAACACTGAAGCTTTCTTT.

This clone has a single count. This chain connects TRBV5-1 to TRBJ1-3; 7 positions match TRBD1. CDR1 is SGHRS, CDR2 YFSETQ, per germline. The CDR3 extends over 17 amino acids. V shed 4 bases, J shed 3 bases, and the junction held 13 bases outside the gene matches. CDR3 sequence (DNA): TGCGCCAGCAGCCGACAAACAGGGGCACAGCATGGAAACACCATATATTTT. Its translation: CASSRQTGAQHGNTIYF.